The clone carrying this T cell receptor beta chain was observed at least ten times. Its antigen is currently unknown. TCRdb independently ran MiXCR on the multiplex PCR reads; one entry per CDR3 protein. Of around 300,000 distinct CDR3 sequences listed, around 30% were seen once; the top ten hold more than 1%. This specimen belongs to a study of breast tumors, draining lymph nodes, adjacent tissues. General study findings and limits: Most tumor T cells seemingly derive from lymph node, then expand in tumor. Tumor repertoires ranked between lymph nodes and nontumor tissue in diversity, with V and J gene preferences. Data only fit, rather than demonstrated, lymph node origin of most tumor T cells.

Breast cancer patients provided tissue from their axillary draining lymph nodes. Germline V lookup: CDR1 SGHTA, CDR2 FQGNSA. CDR3 length: 16 amino acids. V was clipped by 5 bases and J by 4 bases; unmatched bases: 8. Sequenced material: axillary lymph node tissue. V gene TRBV7-2 combines with J gene TRBJ2-7; TRBD2 matches at 13 bases. The clonotype was recovered from a female donor with breast cancer. Some clones in this sample may be carry-over from other donors' samples. The CDR3, as DNA: TGTGCCAGCAGCCTATCGACTAGCGGGAGGTTGTACGAGCAGTACTTC. Encoded protein: CASSLSTSGRLYEQYF.